A selection of T cell receptor beta chains follows, all from one sample in a study of Ad26.COV2.S vaccination and SARS-CoV-2 variants. The repertoire was sequenced with immunoSEQ multiplex PCR; TCRdb's copy has only in-frame clones and lacks some. The table has about 430,000 clones, around 90% seen once. Material: peripheral blood, obtained in a trial of Ad26.COV2.S vaccine versus placebo. These receptor sequences come from a person aged 18-65 years who received the Ad26.COV2.S COVID-19 vaccine or a placebo. The CDR3 runs from the conserved cysteine through the conserved F or W. A D gene is named only where the DNA matches it firmly. Clone size is not always given. Where it is, it says once, few, many or a class for expanded clones.

abundance	v_gene	j_gene	d_gene	CDR3nt	CDR3aa
.	TRBV28	TRBJ2-5	TRBD1	TGTGCCAGCAGGCAAACAGGGGGCTCAGAGACCCAGTACTTC	CASRQTGGSETQYF
.	TRBV6-1	TRBJ1-1	TRBD1	TGTGCCAGCAGTGAGTTCGGGACAGCAGTGAACACTGAAGCTTTCTTT	CASSEFGTAVNTEAFF
.	TRBV29-1	TRBJ2-2	.	TGCAGCGTTGAAGTACAGGGGAACACCGGGGAGCTGTTTTTT	CSVEVQGNTGELFF
.	TRBV29-1	TRBJ1-2	.	TGCAGCGTTGAAGCTTCCCTGGTGAACTCCTATGGCTACACCTTC	CSVEASLVNSYGYTF
.	TRBV5-1	TRBJ2-3	TRBD2	TGCGCCAGCAGCTTGGTTCCGGGACTAGCGGGAGGGGGCACAGATACGCAGTATTTT	CASSLVPGLAGGGTDTQYF
.	TRBV5-1	TRBJ2-7	.	TGCGCCAGCAGCTTGGGACTCCCAATAAATTACGAGCAGTACTTC	CASSLGLPINYEQYF
.	TRBV19	TRBJ1-5	.	TGTGCCAGTCGGGAATTGGGAGGGGATCAGCCCCAGCATTTT	CASRELGGDQPQHF
.	TRBV19	TRBJ2-1	.	TGTGCCAGTAGTATTAATACAGGCTCCTACAATGAGCAGTTCTTC	CASSINTGSYNEQFF
.	TRBV12-3/TRBV12-4	TRBJ1-5	.	TGTGCCAGCAGTTTTGGGGAGCAGCCCCAGCATTTT	CASSFGEQPQHF
few	TRBV7-9	TRBJ2-7	.	TGTGCCAGCAGCCCCCGTCGGGGGAATTACGTCGAGCAGTACTTC	CASSPRRGNYVEQYF
.	TRBV18	TRBJ1-2	.	TGTGCCAGCTCACCAACCGAGGGGGGTCGGGGCTACACCTTC	CASSPTEGGRGYTF
.	TRBV19	TRBJ1-5	.	TGTGCCAGTAGTATTATACCCATAGGTCCCCAGAGCAATCAGCCCCAGCATTTT	CASSIIPIGPQSNQPQHF
.	TRBV7-8	TRBJ2-1	TRBD2	TGTGCCAGCAGCTTAGTTGGGCTAGCGGGACCCTACAATGAGCAGTTCTTC	CASSLVGLAGPYNEQFF
.	TRBV4-3	TRBJ2-2	.	TGCGCCAGCAGCCAAGATTTCCTAGGGGACACCGGGGAGCTGTTTTTT	CASSQDFLGDTGELFF
.	TRBV12-3/TRBV12-4	TRBJ2-7	TRBD2	TGTGCCAGCAGTCTAGCGGGAGCCTACGAGCAGTACTTC	CASSLAGAYEQYF
.	TRBV16	TRBJ2-2	.	TGTGCCAGCAGCCCCAGAACAGGGAACACCGGGGAGCTGTTTTTT	CASSPRTGNTGELFF
.	TRBV27	TRBJ2-7	.	TGTGCCAGCAGTTCGCCGGTAACGTATGGGGACGACTACGAGCAGTACTTC	CASSSPVTYGDDYEQYF
.	TRBV10-3	TRBJ1-3	.	TGTGCCGGGGGCCCCTCTGGAAACACCATATATTTT	CAGGPSGNTIYF
.	TRBV5-1	TRBJ2-3	.	TGCGCCAGCAGCTTTCTAGGGCCGGAGGCGGATACGCAGTATTTT	CASSFLGPEADTQYF
.	TRBV2	TRBJ1-1	.	TGTGCCAGCAGACAGGACAGCCAGAACACTGAAGCTTTCTTT	CASRQDSQNTEAFF
.	TRBV3-1/TRBV3-2	TRBJ2-7	.	TGTGCCAGCAGCCTCAAGTCTTCCCGGGACGAGCAGTACTTC	CASSLKSSRDEQYF
.	TRBV18	TRBJ2-3	.	TGTGCCAGCTCACCGGCAGATACGCAGTATTTT	CASSPADTQYF
.	TRBV9	TRBJ1-6	TRBD1	TGTGCCAGCAGCCCGCGGACAGGGGGAGATTCACCCCTCCACTTT	CASSPRTGGDSPLHF
.	TRBV28	TRBJ2-5	.	TGTGCCAGCAGTTTCCCGGGGTCCGAAGAGACCCAGTACTTC	CASSFPGSEETQYF
.	TRBV27	TRBJ1-2	.	TGTGCCAGCAGTTTATCGTCGCAATACAACTATGGCTACACCTTC	CASSLSSQYNYGYTF
many	TRBV9	TRBJ2-3	.	TGTGCCAGCAGCGTAGAGAGCGGGAGTGGGACAGCAGATACGCAGTATTTT	CASSVESGSGTADTQYF
.	TRBV6-5	TRBJ1-2	.	TGTGCCAGCAGGGGGGACGGCTACACCTTC	CASRGDGYTF
.	TRBV14	TRBJ2-1	.	TGTGCCAGCAGCCAAGTCACCTACAATGAGCAGTTCTTC	CASSQVTYNEQFF
.	TRBV6-5	TRBJ2-1	.	TGTGCCAGCAAACATAGCGGAAGCTCCTACAATGAGCAGTTCTTC	CASKHSGSSYNEQFF
.	TRBV20-1	TRBJ1-5	.	TGCAGTGCTAGTAATCAGGGAAGTCAGCCCCAGCATTTT	CSASNQGSQPQHF
.	TRBV5-1	TRBJ2-5	TRBD1	TGCGCCAGCAGCTGGCCCAATAGGACAGGCGCAACGACCGAGACCCAGTACTTC	CASSWPNRTGATTETQYF
once	TRBV19	TRBJ2-5	.	TGTGCCAGTAGTCGGGCGGGCCAAGAGACCCAGTACTTC	CASSRAGQETQYF
.	TRBV29-1	TRBJ1-2	TRBD1	TGCAGCGTTGCGACAGGGGGTCGGGGCTACACCTTC	CSVATGGRGYTF
.	TRBV11-2	TRBJ1-1	.	TGTGCCAGCAGCTTCGGACAAAATGAAGCTTTCTTT	CASSFGQNEAFF
.	TRBV14	TRBJ2-5	.	TGTGCCAGCAGCCAAGCCGACAGGTTGCAAGAGACCCAGTACTTC	CASSQADRLQETQYF
.	TRBV28	TRBJ2-3	TRBD2	TGTGCCAGCAGGGCCCGAGCGGTGGTTCGGCGGGAGTCTAGCACAGATACGCAGTATTTT	CASRARAVVRRESSTDTQYF
.	TRBV29-1	TRBJ2-7	.	TGCAGCGTTCGGACAAGCAGCTACGAGCAGTACTTC	CSVRTSSYEQYF
.	TRBV27	TRBJ2-3	.	TGTGCCAGCACGGGGAGGGGGAAGCAGTATTTT	CASTGRGKQYF
.	TRBV10-3	TRBJ2-1	.	TGTGCCACCCGAGAAGCGGACAACAATGAGCAGTTCTTC	CATREADNNEQFF